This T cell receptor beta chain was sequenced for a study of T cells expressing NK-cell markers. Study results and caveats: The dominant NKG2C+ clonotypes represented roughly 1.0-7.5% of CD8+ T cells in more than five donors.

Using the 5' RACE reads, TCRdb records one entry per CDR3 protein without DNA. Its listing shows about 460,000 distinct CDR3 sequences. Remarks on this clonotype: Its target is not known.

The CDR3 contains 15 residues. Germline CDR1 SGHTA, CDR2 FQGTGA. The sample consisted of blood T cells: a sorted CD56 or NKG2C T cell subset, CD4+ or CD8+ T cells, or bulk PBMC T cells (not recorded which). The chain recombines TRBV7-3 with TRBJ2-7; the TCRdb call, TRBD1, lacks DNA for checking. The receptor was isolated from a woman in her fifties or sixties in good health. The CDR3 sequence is CASSPTGTSPYEQYF.